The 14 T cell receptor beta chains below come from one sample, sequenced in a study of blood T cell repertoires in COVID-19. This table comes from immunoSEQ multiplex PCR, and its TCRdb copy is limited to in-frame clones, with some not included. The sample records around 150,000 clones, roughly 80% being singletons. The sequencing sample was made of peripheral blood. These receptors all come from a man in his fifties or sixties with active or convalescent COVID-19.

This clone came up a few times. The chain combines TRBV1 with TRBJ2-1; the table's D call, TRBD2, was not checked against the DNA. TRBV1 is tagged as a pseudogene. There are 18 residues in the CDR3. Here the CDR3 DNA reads TGCACCAGCAGCCAAGTATCCTGCAGCGGGAGGACCTACAATGAGCAGTTCTTC. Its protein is CTSSQVSCSGRTYNEQFF.

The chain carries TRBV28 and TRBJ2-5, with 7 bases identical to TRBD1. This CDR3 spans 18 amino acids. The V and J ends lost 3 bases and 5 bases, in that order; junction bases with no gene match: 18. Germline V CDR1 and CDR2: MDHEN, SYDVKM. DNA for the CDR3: TGTGCCAGCAGTTTCTCTAGTCCCGGCGGCACAGGGGTGGAGACCCAGTACTTC. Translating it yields CASSFSSPGGTGVETQYF. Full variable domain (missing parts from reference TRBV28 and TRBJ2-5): DVKVTQSSRYLVKRTGEKVFLECVQDMDHENMFWYRQDPGLGLRLIYFSYDVKMKEKGDIPEGYSVSREKKERFSLILESASTNQTSMYLCASSFSSPGGTGVETQYFGPGTRLLVL.

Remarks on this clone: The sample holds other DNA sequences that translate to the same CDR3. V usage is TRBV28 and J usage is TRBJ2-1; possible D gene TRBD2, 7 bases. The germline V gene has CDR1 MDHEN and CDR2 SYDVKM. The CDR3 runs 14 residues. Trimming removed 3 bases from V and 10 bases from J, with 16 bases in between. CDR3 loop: CASSFLGGAGEQFF. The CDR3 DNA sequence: TGTGCCAGCAGTTTTCTAGGGGGGGCGGGGGAGCAGTTCTTC.

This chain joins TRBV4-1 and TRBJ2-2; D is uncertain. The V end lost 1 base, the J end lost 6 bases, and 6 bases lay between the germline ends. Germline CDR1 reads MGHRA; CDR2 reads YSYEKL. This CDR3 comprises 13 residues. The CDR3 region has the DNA TGCGCCAGCAGCCAAGTGGGCGCCGGGGAGCTGTTTTTT. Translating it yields CASSQVGAGELFF.

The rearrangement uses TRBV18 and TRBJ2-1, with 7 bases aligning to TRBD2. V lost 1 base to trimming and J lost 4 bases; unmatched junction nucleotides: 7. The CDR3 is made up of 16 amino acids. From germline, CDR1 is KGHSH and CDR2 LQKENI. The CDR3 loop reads CASSPRLAALYNEQFF. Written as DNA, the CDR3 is TGTGCCAGCTCACCACGGCTAGCGGCCCTTTACAATGAGCAGTTCTTC. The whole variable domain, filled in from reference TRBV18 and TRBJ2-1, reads NAGVMQNPRHLVRRRGQEARLRCSPMKGHSHVYWYRQLPEEGLKFMVYLQKENIIDESGMPKERFSAEFPKEGPSILRIQQVVRGDSAAYFCASSPRLAALYNEQFFGPGTRLTVL.

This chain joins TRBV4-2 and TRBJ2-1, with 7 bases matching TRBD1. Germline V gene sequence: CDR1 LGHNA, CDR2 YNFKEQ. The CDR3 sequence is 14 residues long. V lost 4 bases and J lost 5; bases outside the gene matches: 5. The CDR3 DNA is TGTGCCAGCAGCCTCCCCGGACAGGACAATGAGCAGTTCTTC. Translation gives CASSLPGQDNEQFF.

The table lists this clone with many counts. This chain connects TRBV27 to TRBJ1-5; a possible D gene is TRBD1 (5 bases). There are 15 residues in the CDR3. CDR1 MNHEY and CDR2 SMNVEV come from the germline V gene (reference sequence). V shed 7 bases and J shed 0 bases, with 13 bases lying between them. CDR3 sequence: CASTLSGLSNQPQHF. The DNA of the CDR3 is TGTGCCAGCACCTTATCGGGGCTTAGCAATCAGCCCCAGCATTTT.

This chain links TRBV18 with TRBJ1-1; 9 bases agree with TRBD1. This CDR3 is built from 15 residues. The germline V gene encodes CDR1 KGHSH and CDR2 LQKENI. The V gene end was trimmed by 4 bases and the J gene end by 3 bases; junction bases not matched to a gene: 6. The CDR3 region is CASSLRQGEDTEAFF. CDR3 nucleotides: TGTGCCAGCTCACTCCGACAGGGGGAGGACACTGAAGCTTTCTTT.

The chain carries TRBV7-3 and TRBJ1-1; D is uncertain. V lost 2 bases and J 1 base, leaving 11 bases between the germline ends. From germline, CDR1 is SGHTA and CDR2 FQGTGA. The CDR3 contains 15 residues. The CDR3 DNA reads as TGTGCCAGCAGCTTAGGTTGGGGAGGGAACACTGAAGCTTTCTTT. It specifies CASSLGWGGNTEAFF.

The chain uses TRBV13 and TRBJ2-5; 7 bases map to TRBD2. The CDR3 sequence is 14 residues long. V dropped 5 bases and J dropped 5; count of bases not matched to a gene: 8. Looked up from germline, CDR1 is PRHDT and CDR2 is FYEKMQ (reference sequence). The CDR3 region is CASSQGLNRETQYF. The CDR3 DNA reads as TGTGCCAGCAGCCAGGGACTAAACCGGGAGACCCAGTACTTC.

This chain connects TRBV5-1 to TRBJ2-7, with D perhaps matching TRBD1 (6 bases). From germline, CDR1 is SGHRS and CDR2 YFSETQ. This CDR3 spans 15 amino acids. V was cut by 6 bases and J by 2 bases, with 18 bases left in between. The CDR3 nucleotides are TGCGCCAGCACCCTCACCAGGGGTGTCCCCTACGAGCAGTACTTC. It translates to CASTLTRGVPYEQYF. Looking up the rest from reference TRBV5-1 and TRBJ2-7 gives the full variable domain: KAGVTQTPRYLIKTRGQQVTLSCSPISGHRSVSWYQQTPGQGLQFLFEYFSETQRNKGNFPGRFSGRQFSNSRSEMNVSTLELGDSALYLCASTLTRGVPYEQYFGPGTRLTVT.

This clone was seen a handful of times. In DNA form, the CDR3 reads TGTGCCAGCAGCATATGGACAGGGGGCCAAGAGACCCAGTACTTC. Translated: CASSIWTGGQETQYF. The chain combines TRBV5-8 with TRBJ2-5, with 10 bases fitting TRBD1. Germline lookup yields CDR1 SGHTS and CDR2 YDEGEE. Trimming cost V 4 bases and J 1 base; bases outside gene matches: 4. This CDR3 region has 15 residues.

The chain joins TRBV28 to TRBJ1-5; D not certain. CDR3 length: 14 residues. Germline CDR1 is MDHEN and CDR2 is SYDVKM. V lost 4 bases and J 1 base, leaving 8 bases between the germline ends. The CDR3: CASSYPGSNQPQHF. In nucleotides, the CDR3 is TGTGCCAGCAGTTATCCAGGAAGCAATCAGCCCCAGCATTTT.

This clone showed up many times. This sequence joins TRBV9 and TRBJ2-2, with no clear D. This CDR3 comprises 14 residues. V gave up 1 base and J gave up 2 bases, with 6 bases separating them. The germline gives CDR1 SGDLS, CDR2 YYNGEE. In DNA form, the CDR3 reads TGTGCCAGCAGCGTAACTCTAAACACCGGGGAGCTGTTTTTT. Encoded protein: CASSVTLNTGELFF.